The clone carrying this T cell receptor (beta chain) was counted only a few times. This sample stems from a study of blood T cell repertoires in COVID-19. The overall study: The study drew acute and convalescent COVID-19 samples from the United States, Italy and Spain. PBMCs, B-cell-depleted T cells, or T cells provided the cDNA or gDNA that made up the material.

The germline V gene encodes CDR1 SGHTA and CDR2 FQGNSA. The V end was cut by 5 bases, the J end by 2 bases, with 13 bases between. This CDR3 contains 15 residues. Per the study methods: Reference gene primers were amplified, and this amplification served to estimate nucleated cell counts. Clones were sequenced by immunoSEQ multiplex PCR, and TCRdb holds only the in-frame ones, with some missing. That table gives V, J and clone size, and the DNA gave D and trimming. The table includes around 190,000 clones, approximately 79% detected once. The TCR comes from a woman between 50 and 59 years old with acute or convalescent COVID-19. This rearrangement joins TRBV7-2 to TRBJ1-5; D gene uncertain. Sequencing was done on a sample of peripheral blood. CDR3 bases: TGTGCCAGCAGCGTGGGCCCCGAGCGCAATCAGCCCCAGCATTTT. The encoded protein is CASSVGPERNQPQHF.